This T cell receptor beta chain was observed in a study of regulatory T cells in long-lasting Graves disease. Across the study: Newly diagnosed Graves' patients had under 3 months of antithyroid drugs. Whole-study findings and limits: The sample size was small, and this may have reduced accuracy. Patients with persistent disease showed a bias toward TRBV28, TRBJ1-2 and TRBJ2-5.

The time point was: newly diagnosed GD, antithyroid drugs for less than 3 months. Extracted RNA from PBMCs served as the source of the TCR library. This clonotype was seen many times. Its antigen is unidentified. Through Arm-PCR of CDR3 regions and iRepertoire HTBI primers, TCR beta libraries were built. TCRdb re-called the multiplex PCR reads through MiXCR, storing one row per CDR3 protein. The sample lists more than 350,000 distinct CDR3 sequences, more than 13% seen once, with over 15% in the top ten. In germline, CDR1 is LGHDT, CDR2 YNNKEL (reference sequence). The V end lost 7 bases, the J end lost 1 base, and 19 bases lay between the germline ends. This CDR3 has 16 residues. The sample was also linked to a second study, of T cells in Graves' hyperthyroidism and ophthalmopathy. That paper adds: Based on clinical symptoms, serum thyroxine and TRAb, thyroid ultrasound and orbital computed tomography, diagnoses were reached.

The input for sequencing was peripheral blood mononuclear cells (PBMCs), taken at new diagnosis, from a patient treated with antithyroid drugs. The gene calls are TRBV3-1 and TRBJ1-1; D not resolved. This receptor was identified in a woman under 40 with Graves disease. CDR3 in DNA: TGTGCCAGCACGTCTAGATTAACCGGGAAGAACACTGAAGCTTTCTTT. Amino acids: CASTSRLTGKNTEAFF.